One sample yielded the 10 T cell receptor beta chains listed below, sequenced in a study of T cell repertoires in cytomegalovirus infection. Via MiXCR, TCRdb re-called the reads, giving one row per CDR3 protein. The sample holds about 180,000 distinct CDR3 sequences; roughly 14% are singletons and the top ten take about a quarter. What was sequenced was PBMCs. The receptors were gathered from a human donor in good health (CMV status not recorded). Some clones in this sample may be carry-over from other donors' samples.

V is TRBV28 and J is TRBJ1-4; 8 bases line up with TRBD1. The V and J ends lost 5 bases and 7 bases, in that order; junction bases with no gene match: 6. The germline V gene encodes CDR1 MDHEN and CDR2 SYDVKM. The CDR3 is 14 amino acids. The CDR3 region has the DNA TGTGCCAGCAGTCAAACCGGGACAGGTGAAAAACTGTTTTTT. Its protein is CASSQTGTGEKLFF.

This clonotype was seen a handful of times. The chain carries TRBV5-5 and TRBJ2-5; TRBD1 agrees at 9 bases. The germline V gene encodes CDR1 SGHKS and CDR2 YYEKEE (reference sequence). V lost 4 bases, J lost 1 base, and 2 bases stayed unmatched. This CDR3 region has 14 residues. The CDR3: CASSRTGVQETQYF. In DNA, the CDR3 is TGTGCCAGCAGCAGGACAGGGGTCCAAGAGACCCAGTACTTC.

The CDR3 nucleotides read TGTGCCAGCAATAACTTGACGACAGGGAGGAATGGCTACACCTTC. Its translation: CASNNLTTGRNGYTF. The chain joins TRBV19 to TRBJ1-2; TRBD1 matches 7 bases. The junction had 16 bases not matched to a gene; V was cut back by 9 bases and J by 6 bases. The CDR3 covers 15 residues. Germline V gene lookup returns CDR1 LNHDA and CDR2 SQIVND (reference sequence).

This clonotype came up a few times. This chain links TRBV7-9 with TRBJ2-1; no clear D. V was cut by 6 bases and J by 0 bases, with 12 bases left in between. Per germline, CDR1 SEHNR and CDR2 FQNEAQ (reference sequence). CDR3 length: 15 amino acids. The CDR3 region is CASSRPGSSYNEQFF. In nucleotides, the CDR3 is TGTGCCAGCAGTCGACCAGGCAGCTCCTACAATGAGCAGTTCTTC. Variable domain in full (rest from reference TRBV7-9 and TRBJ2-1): DTGVSQNPRHKITKRGQNVTFRCDPISEHNRLYWYRQTLGQGPEFLTYFQNEAQLEKSRLLSDRFSAERPKGSFSTLEIQRTEQGDSAMYLCASSRPGSSYNEQFFGPGTRLTVL.

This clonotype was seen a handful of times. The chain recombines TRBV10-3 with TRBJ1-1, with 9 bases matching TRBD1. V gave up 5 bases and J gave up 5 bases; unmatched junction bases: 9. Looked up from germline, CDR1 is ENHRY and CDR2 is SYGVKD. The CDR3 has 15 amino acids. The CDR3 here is CAISSIGTGKTEAFF. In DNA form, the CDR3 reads TGTGCCATCAGTAGTATCGGGACAGGGAAAACTGAAGCTTTCTTT.

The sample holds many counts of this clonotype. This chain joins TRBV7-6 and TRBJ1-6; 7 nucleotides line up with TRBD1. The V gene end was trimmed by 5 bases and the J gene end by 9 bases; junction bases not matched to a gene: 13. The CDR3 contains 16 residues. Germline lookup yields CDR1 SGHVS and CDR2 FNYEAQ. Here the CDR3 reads CASSPQLDRRSSPLHF. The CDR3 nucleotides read TGTGCCAGCAGCCCACAATTGGACAGGAGGAGTTCACCCCTCCACTTT. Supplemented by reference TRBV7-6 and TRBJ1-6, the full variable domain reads GAGVSQSPRYKVTKRGQDVALRCDPISGHVSLYWYRQALGQGPEFLTYFNYEAQQDKSGLPNDRFSAERPEGSISTLTIQRTEQRDSAMYRCASSPQLDRRSSPLHFGNGTRLTVT.

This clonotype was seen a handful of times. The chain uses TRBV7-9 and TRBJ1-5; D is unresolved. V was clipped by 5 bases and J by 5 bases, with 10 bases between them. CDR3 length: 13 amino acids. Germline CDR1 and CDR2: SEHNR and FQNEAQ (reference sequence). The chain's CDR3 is CASSVSDYQPQHF. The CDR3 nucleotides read TGTGCCAGCAGCGTATCCGATTATCAGCCCCAGCATTTT.

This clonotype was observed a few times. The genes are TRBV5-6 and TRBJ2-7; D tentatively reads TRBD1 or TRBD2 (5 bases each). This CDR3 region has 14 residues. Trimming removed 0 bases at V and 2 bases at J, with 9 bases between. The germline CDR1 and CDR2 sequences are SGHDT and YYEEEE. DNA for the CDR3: TGTGCCAGCAGCTTGGGGGACGGAGCCTACGAGCAGTACTTC. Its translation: CASSLGDGAYEQYF.

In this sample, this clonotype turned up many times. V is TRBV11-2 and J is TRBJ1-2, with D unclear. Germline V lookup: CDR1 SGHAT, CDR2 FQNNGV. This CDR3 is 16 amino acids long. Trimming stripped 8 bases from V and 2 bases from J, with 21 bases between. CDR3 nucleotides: TGTGCCAGCCTCCCCTGGGCGGCCGGCTCGAACTATGGCTACACCTTC. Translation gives CASLPWAAGSNYGYTF.

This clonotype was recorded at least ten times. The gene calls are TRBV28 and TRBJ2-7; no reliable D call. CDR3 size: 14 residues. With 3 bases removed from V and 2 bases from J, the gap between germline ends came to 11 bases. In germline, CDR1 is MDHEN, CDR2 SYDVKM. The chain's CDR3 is CASSLVPEAYEQYF. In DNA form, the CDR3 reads TGTGCCAGCAGTTTGGTCCCGGAAGCCTACGAGCAGTACTTC.